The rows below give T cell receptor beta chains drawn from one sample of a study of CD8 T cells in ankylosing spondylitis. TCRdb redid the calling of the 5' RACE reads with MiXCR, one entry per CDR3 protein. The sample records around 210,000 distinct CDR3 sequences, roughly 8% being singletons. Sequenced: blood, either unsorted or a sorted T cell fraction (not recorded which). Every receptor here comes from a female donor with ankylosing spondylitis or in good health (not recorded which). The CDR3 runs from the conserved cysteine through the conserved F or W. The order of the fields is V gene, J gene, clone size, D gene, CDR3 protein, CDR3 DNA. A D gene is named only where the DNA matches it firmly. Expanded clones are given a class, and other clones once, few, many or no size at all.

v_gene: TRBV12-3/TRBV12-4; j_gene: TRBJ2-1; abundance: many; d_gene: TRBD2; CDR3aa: CASSFLLAASGWNEQFF; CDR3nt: TGTGCCAGCAGTTTCCTACTAGCGGCAAGCGGTTGGAATGAGCAGTTCTTC
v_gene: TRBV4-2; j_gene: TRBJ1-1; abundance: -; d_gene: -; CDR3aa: CASSQYRASRSGLGMNTEAFF; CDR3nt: TGTGCCAGCAGCCAATACAGGGCCTCCCGTTCGGGGTTGGGGATGAACACTGAAGCTTTCTTT
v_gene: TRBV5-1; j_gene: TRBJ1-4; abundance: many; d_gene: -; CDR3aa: CASSFGTINEKLFF; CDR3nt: TGCGCCAGCAGCTTCGGGACAATTAATGAAAAACTGTTTTTT
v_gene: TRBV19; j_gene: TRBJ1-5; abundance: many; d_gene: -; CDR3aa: CASSIIGSNQPQHF; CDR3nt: TGTGCCAGTAGTATCATAGGGAGCAATCAGCCCCAGCATTTT
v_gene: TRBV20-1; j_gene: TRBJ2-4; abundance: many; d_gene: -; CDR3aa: CSASTGDIQYF; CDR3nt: TGCAGTGCTTCTACGGGTGACATTCAGTACTTC
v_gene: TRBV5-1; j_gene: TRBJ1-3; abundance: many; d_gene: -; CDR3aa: CASREDSYSGNTIYF; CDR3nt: TGCGCCAGCAGGGAGGACTCCTACTCTGGAAACACCATATATTTT
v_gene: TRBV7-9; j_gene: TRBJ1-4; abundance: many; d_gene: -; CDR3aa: CASSAVEGLGEKLFF; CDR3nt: TGTGCCAGCAGTGCTGTTGAGGGGTTGGGTGAAAAACTGTTTTTT
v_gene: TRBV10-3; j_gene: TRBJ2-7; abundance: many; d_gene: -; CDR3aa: CAISDSRGDSYEQYF; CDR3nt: TGTGCCATCAGTGATAGTCGCGGTGACTCCTACGAGCAGTACTTC
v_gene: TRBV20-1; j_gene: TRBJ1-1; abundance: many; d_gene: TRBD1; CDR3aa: CSAQGALEAFF; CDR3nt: TGCAGTGCCCAGGGGGCACTTGAAGCTTTCTTT
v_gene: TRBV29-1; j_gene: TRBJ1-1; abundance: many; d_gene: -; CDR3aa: CSVVRSGARNTEAFF; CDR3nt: TGCAGCGTAGTTAGGTCGGGGGCGCGGAACACTGAAGCTTTCTTT
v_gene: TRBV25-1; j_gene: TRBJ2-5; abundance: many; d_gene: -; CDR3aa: CASSDALGLETQYF; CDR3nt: TGTGCCAGCAGTGACGCTTTAGGCTTGGAGACCCAGTACTTC